Listed here are 8 T cell receptor beta chains from one sample, sequenced in a study of regulatory T cells in long-lasting Graves disease. Sample time point: newly diagnosed GD, antithyroid drugs for less than 3 months. Construction of the TCR library relied on RNA isolated from PBMCs. Sequencing libraries for TCR beta were prepared with iRepertoire HTBI primers and Arm-PCR of CDR3 regions. TCRdb recomputed calls from the multiplex PCR reads with MiXCR, one row per CDR3 protein. Seen here are 550,000 to 650,000 distinct CDR3 sequences, roughly 15% observed once, and the top ten hold more than 10%. These data are also associated with another study on T cells in Graves' hyperthyroidism and ophthalmopathy.

The sequenced sample was peripheral blood mononuclear cells (PBMCs), obtained at new diagnosis, from a patient treated with antithyroid drugs. Receptors were obtained from a man aged 18 to 30 with Graves disease.

There are a few counts of this clonotype. The rearrangement uses TRBV3-1 and TRBJ1-2; weak D call: TRBD1 (5 bases). V was trimmed by 1 base and J by 4 bases, leaving 10 bases between them. Germline loops: CDR1 LGHDT, CDR2 YNNKEL (reference sequence). CDR3 length: 14 amino acids. In DNA form, the CDR3 reads TGTGCCAGCAGCCAAGGGGGGGGGAGCTATGGCTACACCTTC. Protein sequence: CASSQGGGSYGYTF.

There are many counts of this clonotype. The rearrangement uses TRBV5-1 and TRBJ2-3; 8 bases are shared with TRBD1. This CDR3 contains 15 residues. The trim removed 3 bases at V and 2 bases at J, leaving 5 bases unmatched. The germline CDR1 and CDR2 sequences are SGHRS and YFSETQ. CDR3 coding DNA: TGCGCCAGCAGCTGGTCGGGACAGGTCACAGATACGCAGTATTTT. Encoded protein: CASSWSGQVTDTQYF.

Only a few counts were recorded for this clonotype. The chain uses TRBV5-1 and TRBJ1-1; D gene uncertain. Germline V gives CDR1 SGHRS, CDR2 YFSETQ. V was trimmed by 0 bases and J by 5 bases, leaving 14 bases between them. The CDR3 loop spans 15 amino acids. The CDR3 sequence: CASSLELSGRTEAFF. The DNA for the CDR3 is TGCGCCAGCAGCTTGGAGCTGTCCGGAAGGACTGAAGCTTTCTTT.

The sample holds a few counts of this clonotype. V gene TRBV7-6 combines with J gene TRBJ2-7; 7 bases agree with TRBD1. Germline CDR1 is SGHVS and CDR2 is FNYEAQ. The CDR3 has 16 amino acids. V lost 5 bases and J lost 5; bases outside the gene matches: 15. CDR3 nucleotides: TGTGCCAGCAGCACCCGACAGGGAGAGGTTTCGGACGAGCAGTACTTC. Translation gives CASSTRQGEVSDEQYF.

In regard to this clonotype: A much larger clone differs from this one at a single base, so this may be a read error. The J gene is TRBJ1-1, the V gene TRBV20-1, with D possibly TRBD1 on 5 matching bases. This CDR3 is 11 amino acids long. Germline-derived CDR1 and CDR2 are DFQATT and SNEGSKA (reference sequence). This CDR3 is CSVGTNAEAFF. Here the CDR3 DNA reads TGCAGCGTTGGGACGAACGCTGAAGCTTTCTTT.

This clonotype has at least ten counts. The V call is TRBV5-1, the J call TRBJ2-7; TRBD1 agrees at 12 bases. The trim removed 4 bases at V and 8 bases at J, leaving 10 bases unmatched. The CDR3 covers 15 residues. Germline V gene data show CDR1 as SGHRS and CDR2 as YFSETQ. Written as DNA, the CDR3 is TGCGCCAGCAGCGCGGCCGGGACAGGGGGCGAAAAGCAGTACTTC. This sequence encodes CASSAAGTGGEKQYF.

This clonotype was found many times. The genes are TRBV11-1 and TRBJ1-1; D perhaps matches TRBD1 (6 bases). The ends were cut back, 6 bases at V and 3 bases at J, with 14 bases in the middle. Germline values: CDR1 SGHAT, CDR2 FQDESV (reference sequence). The CDR3 has 14 amino acids. The CDR3 coding sequence is TGTGCCAGCAGAATATACAGGGAAGACACTGAAGCTTTCTTT. It yields the protein CASRIYREDTEAFF.

V usage is TRBV9 and J usage is TRBJ2-5, with 12 bases lining up with TRBD1. The CDR3 is 16 amino acids. V trimming: 0 bases; J trimming: 4 bases; junction bases outside the gene matches: 4. Per germline, CDR1 SGDLS and CDR2 YYNGEE. This CDR3 is CASSVDGTGGAETQYF. The CDR3 nucleotides read TGTGCCAGCAGCGTAGATGGGACAGGGGGCGCAGAGACCCAGTACTTC.